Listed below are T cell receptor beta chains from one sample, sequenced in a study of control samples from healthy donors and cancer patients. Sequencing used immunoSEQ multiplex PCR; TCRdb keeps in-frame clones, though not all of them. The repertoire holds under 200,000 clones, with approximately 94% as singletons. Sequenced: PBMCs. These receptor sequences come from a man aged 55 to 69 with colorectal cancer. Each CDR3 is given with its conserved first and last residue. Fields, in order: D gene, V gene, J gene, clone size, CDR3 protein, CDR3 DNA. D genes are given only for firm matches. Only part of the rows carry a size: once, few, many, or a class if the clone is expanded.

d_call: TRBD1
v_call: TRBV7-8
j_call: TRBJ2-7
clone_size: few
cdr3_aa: CASSLVVWTGDYEQYF
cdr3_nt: TGTGCCAGCAGCTTAGTAGTATGGACAGGGGACTACGAGCAGTACTTC

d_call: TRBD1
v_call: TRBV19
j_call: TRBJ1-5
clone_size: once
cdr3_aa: CASSISPGQGTSQPQHF
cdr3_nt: TGTGCCAGTAGTATCTCCCCCGGACAGGGTACGAGTCAGCCCCAGCATTTT

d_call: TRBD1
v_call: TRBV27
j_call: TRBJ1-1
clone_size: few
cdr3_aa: CASRPDRVGSTEAFF
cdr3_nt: TGTGCCAGCAGGCCTGACAGGGTTGGTAGCACTGAAGCTTTCTTT

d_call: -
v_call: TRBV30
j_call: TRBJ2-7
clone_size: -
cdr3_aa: CAWSPTGGEQYF
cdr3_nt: TGTGCCTGGAGTCCGACAGGAGGCGAGCAGTACTTC

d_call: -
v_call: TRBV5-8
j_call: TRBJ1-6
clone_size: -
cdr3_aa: CASSYGGNYNSPLHF
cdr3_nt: TGTGCCAGCAGCTATGGGGGCAACTATAATTCACCCCTCCACTTT

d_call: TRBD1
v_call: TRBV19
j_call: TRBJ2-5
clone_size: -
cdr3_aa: CASRTGQGGETQYF
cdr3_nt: TGTGCCAGTAGAACGGGACAGGGTGGCGAGACCCAGTACTTC

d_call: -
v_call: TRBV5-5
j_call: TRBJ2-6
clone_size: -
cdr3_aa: CASSLEGGGGGANVLTF
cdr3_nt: TGTGCCAGCAGCTTGGAAGGCGGAGGGGGCGGGGCCAACGTCCTGACTTTC

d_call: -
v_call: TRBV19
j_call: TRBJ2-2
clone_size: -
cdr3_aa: CASTARRPNTGELFF
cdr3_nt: TGTGCCAGTACCGCGCGGCGACCGAACACCGGGGAGCTGTTTTTT

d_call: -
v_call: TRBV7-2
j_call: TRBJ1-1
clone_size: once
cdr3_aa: CASSSPGAFSTEAFF
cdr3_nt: TGTGCCAGCAGCTCTCCCGGCGCGTTCTCCACTGAAGCTTTCTTT

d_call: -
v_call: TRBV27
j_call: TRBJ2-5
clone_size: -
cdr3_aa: CASSLSGSWETQYF
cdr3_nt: TGTGCCAGCAGTTTATCGGGTAGCTGGGAGACCCAGTACTTC

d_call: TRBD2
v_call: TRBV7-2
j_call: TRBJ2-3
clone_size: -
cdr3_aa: CASRIAGGLSDTQYF
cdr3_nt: TGTGCCAGCAGAATAGCGGGGGGGTTGTCAGATACGCAGTATTTT

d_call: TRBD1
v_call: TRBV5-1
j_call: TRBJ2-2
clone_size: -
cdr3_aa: CASSLAGQGNTGELFF
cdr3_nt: TGCGCCAGCAGCTTGGCGGGACAGGGGAACACCGGGGAGCTGTTTTTT

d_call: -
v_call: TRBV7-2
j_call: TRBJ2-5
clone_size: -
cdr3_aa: CASGDRTAQETQYF
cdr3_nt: TGTGCCAGCGGGGACCGGACAGCTCAAGAGACCCAGTACTTC

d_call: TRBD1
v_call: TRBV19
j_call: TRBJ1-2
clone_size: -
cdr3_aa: CASSIDPWQGVGYTF
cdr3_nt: TGTGCCAGTAGTATAGATCCATGGCAGGGGGTTGGCTACACCTTC

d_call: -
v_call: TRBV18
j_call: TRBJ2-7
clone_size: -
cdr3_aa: CASSPGSQVSYEQYF
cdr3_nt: TGTGCCAGCTCACCAGGCTCACAGGTTTCCTACGAGCAGTACTTC

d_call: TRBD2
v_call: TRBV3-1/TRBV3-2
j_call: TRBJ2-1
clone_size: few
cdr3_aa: CASSGERGLQYNEQFF
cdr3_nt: TGTGCCAGCAGCGGAGAGCGGGGGCTGCAATACAATGAGCAGTTCTTC

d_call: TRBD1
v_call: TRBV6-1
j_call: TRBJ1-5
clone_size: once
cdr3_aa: CASSDARTGYNQPQHF
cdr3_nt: TGTGCCAGCAGTGACGCCCGGACAGGGTACAATCAGCCCCAGCATTTT

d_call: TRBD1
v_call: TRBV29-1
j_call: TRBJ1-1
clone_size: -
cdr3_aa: CSVDPGQGGTEAFF
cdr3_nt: TGCAGCGTTGACCCCGGACAGGGGGGGACTGAAGCTTTCTTT

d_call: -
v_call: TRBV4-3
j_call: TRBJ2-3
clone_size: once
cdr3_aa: CASSQVRGGGFTDTQYF
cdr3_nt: TGCGCCAGCAGCCAAGTAAGGGGGGGCGGATTCACAGATACGCAGTATTTT

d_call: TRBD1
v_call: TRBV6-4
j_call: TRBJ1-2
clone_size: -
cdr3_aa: CASSVTGEGGYTF
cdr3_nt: TGTGCCAGCTCCGTGACAGGGGAGGGTGGCTACACCTTC

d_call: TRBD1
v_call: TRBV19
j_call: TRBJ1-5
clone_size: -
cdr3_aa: CASSTAPGQGDDFFFFQPQHF
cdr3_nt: TGTGCCAGTAGTACCGCACCGGGACAGGGGGACGATTTTTTCTTTTTTCAGCCCCAGCATTTT

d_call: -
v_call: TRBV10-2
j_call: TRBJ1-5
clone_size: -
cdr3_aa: CASSDQGGNQPQHF
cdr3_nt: TGCGCCAGCAGTGATCAGGGTGGTAATCAGCCCCAGCATTTT

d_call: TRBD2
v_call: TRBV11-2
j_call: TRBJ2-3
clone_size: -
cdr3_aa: CASSPPRTRGTDTQYF
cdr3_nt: TGTGCCAGCAGCCCCCCCCGGACTAGGGGCACAGATACGCAGTATTTT

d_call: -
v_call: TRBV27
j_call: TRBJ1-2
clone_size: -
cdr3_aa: CASSSIGVAYGYTF
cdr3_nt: TGTGCCAGCAGTTCTATTGGGGTGGCCTATGGCTACACCTTC

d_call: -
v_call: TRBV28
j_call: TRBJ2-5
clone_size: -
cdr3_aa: CASSLGAASGETQYF
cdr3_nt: TGTGCCAGCAGTTTAGGGGCAGCCTCTGGCGAGACCCAGTACTTC

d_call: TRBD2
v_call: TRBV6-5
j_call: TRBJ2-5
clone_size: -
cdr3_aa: CASSSGGAGEETQYF
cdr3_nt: TGTGCCAGCAGTTCTGGCGGGGCGGGGGAAGAGACCCAGTACTTC

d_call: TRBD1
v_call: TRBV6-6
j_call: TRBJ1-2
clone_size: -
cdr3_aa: CASSSQGAQYGYTF
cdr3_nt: TGTGCCAGCAGTTCTCAGGGGGCGCAATATGGCTACACCTTC

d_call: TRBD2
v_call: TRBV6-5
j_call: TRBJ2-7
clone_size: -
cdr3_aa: CASSGLAGYEQYF
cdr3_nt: TGTGCCAGCTCGGGACTAGCGGGCTACGAGCAGTACTTC

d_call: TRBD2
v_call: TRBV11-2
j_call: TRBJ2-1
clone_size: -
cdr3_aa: CASSFNGGGYNEQFF
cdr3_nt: TGTGCCAGCAGCTTTAACGGGGGGGGATACAATGAGCAGTTCTTC

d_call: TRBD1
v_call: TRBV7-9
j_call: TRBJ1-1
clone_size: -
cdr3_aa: CASSEGQGLTEAFF
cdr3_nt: TGTGCCAGCAGCGAAGGACAGGGACTCACTGAAGCTTTCTTT

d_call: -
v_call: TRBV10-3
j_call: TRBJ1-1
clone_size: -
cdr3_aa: CAITREVHTEAFF
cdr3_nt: TGTGCCATCACCAGGGAGGTTCACACTGAAGCTTTCTTT

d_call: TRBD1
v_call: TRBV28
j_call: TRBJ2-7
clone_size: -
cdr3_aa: CASSSYRQGTHEQYF
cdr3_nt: TGTGCCAGCAGCTCGTATCGACAGGGGACCCACGAGCAGTACTTC

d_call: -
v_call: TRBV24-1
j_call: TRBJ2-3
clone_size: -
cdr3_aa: CATSDPGRAGDTQYF
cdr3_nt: TGTGCCACCAGTGATCCCGGACGTGCTGGAGATACGCAGTATTTT

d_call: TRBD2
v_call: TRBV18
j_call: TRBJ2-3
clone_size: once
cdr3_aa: CASSPRSGGGHTQYF
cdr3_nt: TGTGCCAGCTCACCACGGAGCGGGGGGGGACATACGCAGTATTTT

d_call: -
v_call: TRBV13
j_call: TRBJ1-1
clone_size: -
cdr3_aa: CASSLLLSGARTEAFF
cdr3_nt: TGTGCCAGCAGCTTATTATTGAGTGGGGCTCGGACTGAAGCTTTCTTT

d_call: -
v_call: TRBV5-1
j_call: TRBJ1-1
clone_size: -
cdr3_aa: CASSLGTVNTEAFF
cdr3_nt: TGCGCCAGCAGCTTGGGGACGGTGAACACTGAAGCTTTCTTT

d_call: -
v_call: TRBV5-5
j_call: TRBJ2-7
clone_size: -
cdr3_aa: CASSAEGYEQYF
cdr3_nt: TGTGCCAGCAGCGCGGAGGGTTACGAGCAGTACTTC

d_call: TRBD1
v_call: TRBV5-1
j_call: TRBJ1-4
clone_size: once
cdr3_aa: CASSLGGTAGSNEKLFF
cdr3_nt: TGCGCCAGCAGCTTGGGGGGGACAGCGGGTTCTAATGAAAAACTGTTTTTT

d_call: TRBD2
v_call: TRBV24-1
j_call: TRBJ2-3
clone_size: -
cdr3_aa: CAIGTSGAPGTDTQYF
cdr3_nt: TGTGCCATCGGGACTAGCGGGGCCCCAGGAACAGATACGCAGTATTTT

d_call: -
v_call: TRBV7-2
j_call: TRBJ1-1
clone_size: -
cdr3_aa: CASSLVGREAFF
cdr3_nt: TGTGCCAGCAGCTTAGTAGGCAGGGAAGCTTTCTTT

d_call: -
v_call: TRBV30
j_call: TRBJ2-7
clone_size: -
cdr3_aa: CAWSPLSGPTYEQYF
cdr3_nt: TGTGCCTGGAGTCCTCTCTCGGGACCGACTTACGAGCAGTACTTC

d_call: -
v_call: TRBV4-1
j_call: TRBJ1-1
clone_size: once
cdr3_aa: CASNQPRGAKYEAFF
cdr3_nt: TGCGCCAGCAACCAGCCGCGGGGCGCCAAGTATGAAGCTTTCTTT

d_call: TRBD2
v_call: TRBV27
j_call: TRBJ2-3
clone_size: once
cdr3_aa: CASSLGTSGTDTQYF
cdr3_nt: TGTGCCAGCAGTTTAGGGACTAGCGGCACAGATACGCAGTATTTT